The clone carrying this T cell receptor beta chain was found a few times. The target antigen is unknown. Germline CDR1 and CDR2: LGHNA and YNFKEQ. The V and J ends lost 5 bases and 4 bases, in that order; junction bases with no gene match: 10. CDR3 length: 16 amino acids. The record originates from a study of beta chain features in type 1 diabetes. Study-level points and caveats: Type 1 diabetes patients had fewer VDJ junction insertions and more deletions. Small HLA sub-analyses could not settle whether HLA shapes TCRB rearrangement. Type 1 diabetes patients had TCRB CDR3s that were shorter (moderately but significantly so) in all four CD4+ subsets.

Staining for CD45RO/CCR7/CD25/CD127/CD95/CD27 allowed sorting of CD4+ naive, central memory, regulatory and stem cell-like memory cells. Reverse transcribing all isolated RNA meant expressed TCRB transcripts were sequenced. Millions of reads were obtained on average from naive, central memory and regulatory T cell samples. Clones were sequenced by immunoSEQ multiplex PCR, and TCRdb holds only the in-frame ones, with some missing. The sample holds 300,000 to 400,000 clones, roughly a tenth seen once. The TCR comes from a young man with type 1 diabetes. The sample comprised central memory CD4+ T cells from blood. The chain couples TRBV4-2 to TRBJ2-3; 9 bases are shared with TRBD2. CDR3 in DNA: TGTGCCAGCAGCTTAGCGCCTAGCGGGACGGCAGATACGCAGTATTTT. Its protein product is CASSLAPSGTADTQYF.